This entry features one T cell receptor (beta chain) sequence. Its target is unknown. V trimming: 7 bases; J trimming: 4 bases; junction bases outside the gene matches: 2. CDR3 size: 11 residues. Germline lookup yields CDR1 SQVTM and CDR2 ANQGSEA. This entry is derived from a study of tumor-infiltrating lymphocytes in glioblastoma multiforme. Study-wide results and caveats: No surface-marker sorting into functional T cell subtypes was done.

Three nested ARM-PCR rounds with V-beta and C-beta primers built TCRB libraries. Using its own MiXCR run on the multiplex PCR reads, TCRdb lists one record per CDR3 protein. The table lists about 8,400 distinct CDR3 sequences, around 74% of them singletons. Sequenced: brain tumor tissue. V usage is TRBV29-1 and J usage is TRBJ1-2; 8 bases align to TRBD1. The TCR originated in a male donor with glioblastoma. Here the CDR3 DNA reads TGCAGCGCGGACAGGGTCTATGGCTACACCTTC. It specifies CSADRVYGYTF. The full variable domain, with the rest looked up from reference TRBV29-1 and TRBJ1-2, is SAVISQKPSRDICQRGTSLTIQCQVDSQVTMMFWYRQQPGQSLTLIATANQGSEATYESGFVIDKFPISRPNLTFSTLTVSNMSPEDSSIYLCSADRVYGYTFGSGTRLTVV.